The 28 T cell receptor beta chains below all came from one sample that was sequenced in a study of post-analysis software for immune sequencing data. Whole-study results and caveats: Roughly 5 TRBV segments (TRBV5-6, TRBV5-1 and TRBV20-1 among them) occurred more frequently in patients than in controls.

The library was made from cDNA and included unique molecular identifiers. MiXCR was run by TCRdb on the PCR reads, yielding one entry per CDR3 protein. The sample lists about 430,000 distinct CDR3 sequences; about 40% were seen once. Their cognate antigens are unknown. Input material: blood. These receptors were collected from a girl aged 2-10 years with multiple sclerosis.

As DNA, the CDR3 is TGCAGTGCGACCTGGGGTAGCTCCTACAATGAGCAGTTCTTC. It specifies CSATWGSSYNEQFF. This chain joins TRBV20-1 and TRBJ2-1; D is uncertain. Germline CDR1 reads DFQATT; CDR2 reads SNEGSKA (reference sequence). This CDR3 has 14 amino acids. V lost 6 bases and J 0 bases, leaving 12 bases between the germline ends.

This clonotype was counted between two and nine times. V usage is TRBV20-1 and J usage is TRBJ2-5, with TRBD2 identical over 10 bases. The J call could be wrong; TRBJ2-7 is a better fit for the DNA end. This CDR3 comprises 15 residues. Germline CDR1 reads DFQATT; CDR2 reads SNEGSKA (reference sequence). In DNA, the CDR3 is TGCAGTGTCCCTGACCCGGCTAGCGGGAGTATCGAGCAGTACTTC. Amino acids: CSVPDPASGSIEQYF.

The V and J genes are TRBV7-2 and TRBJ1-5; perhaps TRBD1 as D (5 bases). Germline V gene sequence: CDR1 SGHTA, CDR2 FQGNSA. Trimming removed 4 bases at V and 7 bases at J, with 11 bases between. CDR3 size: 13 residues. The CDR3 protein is CASSSWGGQPQHF. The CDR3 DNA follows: TGTGCCAGCAGCTCTTGGGGGGGACAGCCCCAGCATTTT.

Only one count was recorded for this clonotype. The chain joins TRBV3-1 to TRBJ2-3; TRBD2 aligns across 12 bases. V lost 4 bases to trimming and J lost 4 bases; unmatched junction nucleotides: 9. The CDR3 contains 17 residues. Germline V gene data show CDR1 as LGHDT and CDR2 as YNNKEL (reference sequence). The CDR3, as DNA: TGTGCCAGCAGCCTGGCTTCTAGCGGGGGGGCAGCAGATACGCAGTATTTT. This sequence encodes CASSLASSGGAADTQYF.

The CDR3 here is CSASSGAQETQYF. The CDR3 DNA follows: TGCAGCGCGTCTAGCGGAGCGCAAGAGACCCAGTACTTC. The J gene is TRBJ2-5, the V gene TRBV29-1; TRBD2 aligns across 7 bases. V shed 7 bases and J 2 bases; nucleotides not matched to a gene: 7. The CDR3 length is 13 residues. The germline CDR1 and CDR2 sequences are SQVTM and ANQGSEA.

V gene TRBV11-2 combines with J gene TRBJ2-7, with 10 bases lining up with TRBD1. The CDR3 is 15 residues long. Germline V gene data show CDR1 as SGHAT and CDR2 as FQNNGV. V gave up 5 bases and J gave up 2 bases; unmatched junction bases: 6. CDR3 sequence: CASSPRQGATYEQYF. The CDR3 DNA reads TGTGCCAGCAGCCCCCGACAGGGGGCAACCTACGAGCAGTACTTC. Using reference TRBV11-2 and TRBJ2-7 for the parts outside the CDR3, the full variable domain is EAGVAQSPRYKIIEKRQSVAFWCNPISGHATLYWYQQILGQGPKLLIQFQNNGVVDDSQLPKDRFSAERLKGVDSTLKIQPAKLEDSAVYLCASSPRQGATYEQYFGPGTRLTVT.

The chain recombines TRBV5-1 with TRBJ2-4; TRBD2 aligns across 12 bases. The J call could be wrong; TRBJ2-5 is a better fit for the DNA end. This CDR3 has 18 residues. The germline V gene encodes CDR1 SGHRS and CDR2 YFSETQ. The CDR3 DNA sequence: TGCGCCAGCAGCCCGAGTTGGGTGACTAGCGGGGGAGTAGAGACCCAGTACTTC. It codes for CASSPSWVTSGGVETQYF.

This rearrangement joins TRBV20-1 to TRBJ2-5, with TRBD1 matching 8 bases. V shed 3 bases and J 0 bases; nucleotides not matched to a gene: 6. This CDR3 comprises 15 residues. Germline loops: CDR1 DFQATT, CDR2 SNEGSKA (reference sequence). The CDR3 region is CSASKDRAYQETQYF. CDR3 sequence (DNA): TGCAGTGCTAGTAAGGACAGGGCATACCAAGAGACCCAGTACTTC.

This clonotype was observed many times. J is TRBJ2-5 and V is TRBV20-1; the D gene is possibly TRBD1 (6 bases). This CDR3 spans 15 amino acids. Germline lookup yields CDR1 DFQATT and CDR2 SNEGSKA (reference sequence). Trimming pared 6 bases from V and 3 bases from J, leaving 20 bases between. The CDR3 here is CSALGTKLGKETQYF. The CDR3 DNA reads TGCAGTGCCCTGGGGACAAAGTTAGGAAAAGAGACCCAGTACTTC.

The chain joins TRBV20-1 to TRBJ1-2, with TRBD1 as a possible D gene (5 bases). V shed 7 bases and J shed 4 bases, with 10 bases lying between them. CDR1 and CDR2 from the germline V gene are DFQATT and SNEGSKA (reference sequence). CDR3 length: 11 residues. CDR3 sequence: CSVQGPYGYTF. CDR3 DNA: TGCAGTGTGCAGGGACCCTATGGCTACACCTTC.

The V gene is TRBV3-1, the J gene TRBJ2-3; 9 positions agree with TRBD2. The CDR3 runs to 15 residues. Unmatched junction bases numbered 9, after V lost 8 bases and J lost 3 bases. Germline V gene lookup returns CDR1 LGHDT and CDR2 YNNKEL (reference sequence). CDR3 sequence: CASSPRGGWTDTQYF. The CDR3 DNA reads TGTGCCAGCTCACCGCGGGGGGGCTGGACAGATACGCAGTATTTT.

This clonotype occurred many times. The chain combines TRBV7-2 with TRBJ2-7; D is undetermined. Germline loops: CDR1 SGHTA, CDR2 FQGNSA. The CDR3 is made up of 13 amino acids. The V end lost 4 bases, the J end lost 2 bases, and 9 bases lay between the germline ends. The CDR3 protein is CASSSGRAYEQYF. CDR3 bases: TGTGCCAGCAGCTCAGGAAGAGCCTACGAGCAGTACTTC.

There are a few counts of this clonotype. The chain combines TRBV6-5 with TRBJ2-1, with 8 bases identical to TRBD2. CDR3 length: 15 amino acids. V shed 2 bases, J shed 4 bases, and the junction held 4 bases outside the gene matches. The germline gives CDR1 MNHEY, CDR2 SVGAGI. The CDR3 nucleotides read TGTGCCAGCAGTTACGTTAGCGGGAAGTACAATGAGCAGTTCTTC. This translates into CASSYVSGKYNEQFF.

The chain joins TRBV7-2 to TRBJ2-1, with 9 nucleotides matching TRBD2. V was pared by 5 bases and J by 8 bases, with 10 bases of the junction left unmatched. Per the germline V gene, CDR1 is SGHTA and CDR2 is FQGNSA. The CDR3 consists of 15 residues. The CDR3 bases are TGTGCCAGCAGCCCTCGGACTAGCGAGTACTATGAGCAGTTCTTC. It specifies CASSPRTSEYYEQFF.

This CDR3 is CASSQGAKTANYGYTF. The CDR3 coding sequence is TGCGCCAGCAGCCAAGGGGCGAAGACCGCTAACTATGGCTACACCTTC. The rearrangement joins TRBV4-1 to TRBJ1-2; D is unclear. Germline loops: CDR1 MGHRA, CDR2 YSYEKL. CDR3 size: 16 residues. V gave up 1 base and J gave up 0 bases, with 12 bases separating them.

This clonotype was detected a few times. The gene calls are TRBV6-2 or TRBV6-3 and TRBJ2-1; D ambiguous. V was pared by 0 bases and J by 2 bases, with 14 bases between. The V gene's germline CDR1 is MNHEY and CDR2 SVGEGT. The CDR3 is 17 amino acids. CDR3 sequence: CASSYSKNSGPYNEQFF. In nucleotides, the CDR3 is TGTGCCAGCAGTTACTCGAAGAACTCCGGCCCCTACAATGAGCAGTTCTTC.

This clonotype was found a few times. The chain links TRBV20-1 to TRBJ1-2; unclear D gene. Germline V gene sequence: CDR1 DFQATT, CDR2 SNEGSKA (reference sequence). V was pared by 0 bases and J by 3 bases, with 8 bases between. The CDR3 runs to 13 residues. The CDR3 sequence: CSARDRKYYGYTF. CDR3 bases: TGCAGTGCTAGAGATCGGAAGTACTATGGCTACACCTTC.

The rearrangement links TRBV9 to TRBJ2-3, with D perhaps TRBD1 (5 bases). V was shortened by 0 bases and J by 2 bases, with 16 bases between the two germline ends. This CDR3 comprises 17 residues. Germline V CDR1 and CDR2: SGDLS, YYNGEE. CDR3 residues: CASSVGTGIRHTDTQYF. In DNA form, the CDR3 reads TGTGCCAGCAGCGTAGGCACAGGAATTAGACACACAGATACGCAGTATTTT.

CDR3 sequence: CSVEGAGTVLRDEQFF. The CDR3 coding sequence is TGCAGCGTTGAGGGAGCAGGGACGGTTTTGCGGGATGAGCAGTTCTTC. The chain is built from TRBV29-1 and TRBJ2-1; perhaps D is TRBD1 or TRBD2 (5 bases each). Germline V gene sequence: CDR1 SQVTM, CDR2 ANQGSEA. V gave up 3 bases and J gave up 8 bases, with 23 bases separating them. This CDR3 has 16 amino acids.

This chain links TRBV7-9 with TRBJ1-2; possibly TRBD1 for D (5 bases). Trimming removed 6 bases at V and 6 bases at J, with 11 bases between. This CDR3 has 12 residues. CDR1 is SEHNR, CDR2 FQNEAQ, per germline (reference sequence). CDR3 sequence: CASRGGSNGYTF. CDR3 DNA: TGTGCCAGCAGGGGGGGTAGCAATGGCTACACCTTC.

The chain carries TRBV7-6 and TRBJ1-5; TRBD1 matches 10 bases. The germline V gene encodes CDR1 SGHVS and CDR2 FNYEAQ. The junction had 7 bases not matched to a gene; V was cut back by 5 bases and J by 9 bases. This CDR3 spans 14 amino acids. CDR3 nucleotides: TGTGCCAGCAGCCCCTGGGGACAGGGGCCGCCCCAGCATTTT. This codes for CASSPWGQGPPQHF.

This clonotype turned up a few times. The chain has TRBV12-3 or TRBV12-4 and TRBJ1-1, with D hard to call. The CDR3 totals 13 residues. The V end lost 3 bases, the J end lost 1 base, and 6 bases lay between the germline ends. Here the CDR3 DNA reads TGTGCCAGCAGTTTTTGGCGGAACACTGAAGCTTTCTTT. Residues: CASSFWRNTEAFF.

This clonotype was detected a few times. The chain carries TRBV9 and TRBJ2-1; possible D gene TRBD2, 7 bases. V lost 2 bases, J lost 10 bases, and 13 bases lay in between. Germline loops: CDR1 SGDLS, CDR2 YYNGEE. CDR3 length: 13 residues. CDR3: CASSVEGGGEQFF. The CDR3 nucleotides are TGTGCCAGCAGCGTGGAGGGGGGAGGGGAGCAGTTCTTC.

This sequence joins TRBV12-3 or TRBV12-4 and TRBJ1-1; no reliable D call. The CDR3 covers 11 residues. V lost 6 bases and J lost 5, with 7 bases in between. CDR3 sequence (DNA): TGTGCCAGCAGCTCGTGGACTGAAGCTTTCTTT. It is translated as CASSSWTEAFF.

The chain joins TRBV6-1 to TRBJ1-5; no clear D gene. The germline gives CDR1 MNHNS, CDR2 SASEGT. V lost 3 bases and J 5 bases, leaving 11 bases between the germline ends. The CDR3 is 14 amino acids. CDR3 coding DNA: TGTGCCAGCAGTGACCCCTTTCCTTATCAGCCCCAGCATTTT. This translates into CASSDPFPYQPQHF.

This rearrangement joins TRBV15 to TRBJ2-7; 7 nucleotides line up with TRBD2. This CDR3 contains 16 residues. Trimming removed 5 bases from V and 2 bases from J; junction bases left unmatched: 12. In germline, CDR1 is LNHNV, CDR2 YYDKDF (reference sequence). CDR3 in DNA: TGTGCCACCAGCCCCCTTTCAACTAGCGACCCCTACGAGCAGTACTTC. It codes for CATSPLSTSDPYEQYF.

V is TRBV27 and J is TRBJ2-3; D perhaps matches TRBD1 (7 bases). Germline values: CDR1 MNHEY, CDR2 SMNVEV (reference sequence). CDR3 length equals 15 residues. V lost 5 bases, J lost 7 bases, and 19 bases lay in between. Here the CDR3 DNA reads TGTGCCAGCAGTCCCGGCGGGACAGCCTTGAATACGCAGTATTTT. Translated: CASSPGGTALNTQYF.

This CDR3 is CASSLWGGLADEETQYF. As DNA, the CDR3 is TGTGCCAGCAGTTTATGGGGGGGACTAGCAGATGAAGAGACCCAGTACTTC. The chain is built from TRBV28 and TRBJ2-5, with TRBD2 identical over 9 bases. This CDR3 has 17 amino acids. Germline trimming cut 0 bases from V and 3 bases from J; bases unmatched to any gene: 8. The V gene's germline CDR1 is MDHEN and CDR2 SYDVKM.